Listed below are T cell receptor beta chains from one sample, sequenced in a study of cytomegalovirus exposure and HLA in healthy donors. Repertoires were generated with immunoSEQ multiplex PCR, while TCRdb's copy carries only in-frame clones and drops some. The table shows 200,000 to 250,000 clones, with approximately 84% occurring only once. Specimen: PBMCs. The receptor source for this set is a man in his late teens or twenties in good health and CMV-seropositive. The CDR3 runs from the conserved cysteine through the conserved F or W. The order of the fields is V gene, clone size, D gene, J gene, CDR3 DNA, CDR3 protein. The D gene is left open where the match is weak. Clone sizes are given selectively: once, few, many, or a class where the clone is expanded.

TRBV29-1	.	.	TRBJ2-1	TGCAGCGTTGGTGGAGGGGCCTACAATGAGCAGTTCTTC	CSVGGGAYNEQFF
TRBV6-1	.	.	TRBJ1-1	TGTGCCAGCAGGACGGGACAAATGAACACTGAAGCTTTCTTT	CASRTGQMNTEAFF
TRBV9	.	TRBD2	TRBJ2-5	TGTGCCAGCAGCCCCGGGACTAGTAACCAAGAGACCCAGTACTTC	CASSPGTSNQETQYF
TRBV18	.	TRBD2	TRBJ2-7	TGTGCCAGCTCACCACGAGGGGCTAGCGGAGGACTCGAGCAGTACTTC	CASSPRGASGGLEQYF
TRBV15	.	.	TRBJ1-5	TGTGCCACCAGCAGAGTAGAGTATAGGGCCCAGCATTTT	CATSRVEYRAQHF
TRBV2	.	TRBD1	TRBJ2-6	TGTGCCAGCAGGGAAACCGGGACAGGGGGCCACTCTGGGGCCAACGTCCTGACTTTC	CASRETGTGGHSGANVLTF
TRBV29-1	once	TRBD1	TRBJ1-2	TGCAGCGTTGAAGCTGTGGGACAGGGGGCGGCCTATGGCTACACCTTC	CSVEAVGQGAAYGYTF
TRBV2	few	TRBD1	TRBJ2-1	TGTGCCAGCAGCCGGGACAGCGTTTCCAATGAGCAGTTCTTC	CASSRDSVSNEQFF
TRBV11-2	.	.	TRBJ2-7	TGTGCCAGCAGCTTAGGCAGGTCGAGTGAGCAGTACTTC	CASSLGRSSEQYF
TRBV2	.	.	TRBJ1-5	TGTGCCAGCAGATGGGGGGGCATTCAGCCCCAGCATTTT	CASRWGGIQPQHF
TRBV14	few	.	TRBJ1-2	TGTGCCAGCAGCCGGGAGAATCAAGACTATGGCTACACCTTC	CASSRENQDYGYTF
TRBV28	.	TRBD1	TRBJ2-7	TGTGCCAGCAGTCCCCCCGGACAGGGCTACTACGAGCAGTACTTC	CASSPPGQGYYEQYF
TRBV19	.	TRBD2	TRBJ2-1	TGTGCCAGTAGTTCTGGACTAGCGGGTCTTAGGGATGAGCAGTTCTTC	CASSSGLAGLRDEQFF
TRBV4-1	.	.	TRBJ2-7	TGCGCCAGTTCGGATGAGGGGTGGTCCCGGGGGCAGTACTTC	CASSDEGWSRGQYF
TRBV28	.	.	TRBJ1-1	TGTGCCAGCAACCGGGAGCGAAATAGGGGCACTGAAGCTTTCTTT	CASNRERNRGTEAFF
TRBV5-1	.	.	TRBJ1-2	TGCGCCAGCAGCGCCCGGACAGTATTAGGCTACACCTTC	CASSARTVLGYTF
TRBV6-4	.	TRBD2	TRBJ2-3	TGTGCCAGCAGCGGGGCTGGCCGACTAGCGGGAGATGCAGATACGCAGTATTTT	CASSGAGRLAGDADTQYF
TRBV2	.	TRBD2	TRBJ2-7	TGTGCCAGCAGTGAATATAGTGGCGGGAGGACGGCCTACGAGCAGTACTTC	CASSEYSGGRTAYEQYF
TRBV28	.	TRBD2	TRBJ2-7	TGTGCCAGCGGACTAGCGACCTACGAGCAGTACTTC	CASGLATYEQYF
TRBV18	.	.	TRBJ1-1	TGTGCCAGCTCACCAATCTCAGGGGCGCGTTGGACTGAAGCTTTCTTT	CASSPISGARWTEAFF
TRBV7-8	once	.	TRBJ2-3	TGTGCCAGCAGCTTGCGGGATACAGATACGCAGTATTTT	CASSLRDTDTQYF
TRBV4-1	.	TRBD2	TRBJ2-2	TGCGCCAGCAGCCCGGCGGGACTAGCGAACACCGGGGAGCTGTTTTTT	CASSPAGLANTGELFF
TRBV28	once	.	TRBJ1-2	TGTGCCAGCAGTCTACGGGAAAACTATGGCTACACCTTC	CASSLRENYGYTF
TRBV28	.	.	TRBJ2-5	TGTGCCAGCAACTCAAAGGGTATAGGGGAGACCCAGTACTTC	CASNSKGIGETQYF
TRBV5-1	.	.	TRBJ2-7	TGCGCCAGCAGCTTGGTGGGGTTCTACGAGCAGTACTTC	CASSLVGFYEQYF
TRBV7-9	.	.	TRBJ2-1	TGTGCCAGCAGCCGCTACAATGAGCAGTTCTTC	CASSRYNEQFF
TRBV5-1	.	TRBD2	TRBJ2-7	TGCGCCAGCAGCTTCGCTAGCGGGAACGAGCAGTACTTC	CASSFASGNEQYF
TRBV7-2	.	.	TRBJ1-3	TGTGCCAGCAGCTACAGGGTCGGAAACACCATATATTTT	CASSYRVGNTIYF
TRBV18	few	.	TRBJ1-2	TGTGCCAGCTCACGGGACTGGGACTATGGCTACACCTTC	CASSRDWDYGYTF
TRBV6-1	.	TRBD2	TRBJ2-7	TGTGCCAGCAGGCTGACTAGCTTTTCCGAGCAGTACTTC	CASRLTSFSEQYF
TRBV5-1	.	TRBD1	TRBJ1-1	TGCGCCAGCAGCGCGGACAGGGTCACTGAAGCTTTCTTT	CASSADRVTEAFF
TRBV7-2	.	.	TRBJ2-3	TGTGCCAGCAGCTTAAGGTCCCCAGTCTCTAGCACAGATACGCAGTATTTT	CASSLRSPVSSTDTQYF
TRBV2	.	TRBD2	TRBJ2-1	TGTGCCAGCGGTAAACAGGGCGGGGGGAATGAGCAGTTCTTC	CASGKQGGGNEQFF
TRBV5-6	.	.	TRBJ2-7	TGTGCCAGCAGCTTGGGGGGGGACGAGCAGTACTTC	CASSLGGDEQYF
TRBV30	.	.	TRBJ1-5	TGTGCCTGGACCGGGACACTAAATCAGCCCCAGCATTTT	CAWTGTLNQPQHF
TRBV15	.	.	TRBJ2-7	TGTGCCACCAGCAGAGATCCCAGCTCCTACGAGCAGTACTTC	CATSRDPSSYEQYF
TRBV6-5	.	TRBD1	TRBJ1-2	TGTGCCAGCAGTTACTCAGGACAGGGCTCTAACTATGGCTACACCTTC	CASSYSGQGSNYGYTF
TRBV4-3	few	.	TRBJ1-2	TGCGCCAGCAGCCAAGATCTGACGACCAGAGCTAACTATGGCTACACCTTC	CASSQDLTTRANYGYTF
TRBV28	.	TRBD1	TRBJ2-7	TGTGCCAGCAGTCACCGGGACAGGGCTTACGAGCAGTACTTC	CASSHRDRAYEQYF
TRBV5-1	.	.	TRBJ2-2	TGCGCCAGCAGCCTTCAGTCCACCGGGGAGCTGTTTTTT	CASSLQSTGELFF
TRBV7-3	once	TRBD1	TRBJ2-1	TGTGCCAGCAGCTCAAGGACAGGGAGCTCCTACAATGAGCAGTTCTTC	CASSSRTGSSYNEQFF
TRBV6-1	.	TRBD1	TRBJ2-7	TGTGCCAGCAGTGAAGAGGACAGGGAGTTCTACGAGCAGTACTTC	CASSEEDREFYEQYF
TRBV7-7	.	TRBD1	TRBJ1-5	TGTGCCAGCAGCCGCGGGACAGTAAGCAATCAGCCCCAGCATTTT	CASSRGTVSNQPQHF
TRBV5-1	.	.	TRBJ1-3	TGCGCCAGCAGCTCAGGGACAATGAACTCATTCTCTGGAAACACCATATATTTT	CASSSGTMNSFSGNTIYF
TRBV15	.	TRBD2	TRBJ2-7	TGTGCCACAAGTCGGGACAGGTGGACTAGCGGGAGTTACGAGCAGTACTTC	CATSRDRWTSGSYEQYF
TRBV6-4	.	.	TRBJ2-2	TGTGCCAGCAGTGACACAATCAACACCGGGGAGCTGTTTTTT	CASSDTINTGELFF
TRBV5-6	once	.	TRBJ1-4	TGTGCCAGCAGCTTGAGGCAGGCTGTACAAAAACTGTTTTTT	CASSLRQAVQKLFF
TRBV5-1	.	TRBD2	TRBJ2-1	TGCGCCAGCAGCTTTACTAGCGGGACGTTGGGCAATGAGCAGTTCTTC	CASSFTSGTLGNEQFF
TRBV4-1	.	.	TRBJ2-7	TGCGCCAGCAGCCAAGAAACTGCGGGGAGCTCCTACGAGCAGTACTTC	CASSQETAGSSYEQYF